This record covers a single T cell receptor (beta chain). Its cognate antigen is unknown. Repertoires were generated with immunoSEQ multiplex PCR, while TCRdb's copy carries only in-frame clones and drops some. The data show 200,000 to 250,000 clones, about nine tenths seen once. This sample is drawn from a study of cytomegalovirus exposure and HLA in healthy donors. Overall study results and limits: The tendency of first-cohort TCR clusters to co-occur in the roughly 120 validation repertoires was the finding of a later analysis. The dataset shows that most TCR sequences were rare, while some public TCRs occurred in many donors. Among TCR beta chains, those listed as cytomegalovirus-associated numbered over 150.

This CDR3 is 13 amino acids long. Germline V gene lookup returns CDR1 MNHNY and CDR2 SVGAGI (reference sequence). Trimming took 7 bases from V and 6 from J; bases not matched to a gene: 7. The study drew the donors from its approximately 110-subject validation cohort, separate from the roughly 700-subject first cohort. The sequence derives from a woman aged 18-29 years in good health and CMV-seropositive. The specimen was PBMCs. The chain combines TRBV6-6 with TRBJ2-3, with 7 bases matching TRBD2. Here the CDR3 DNA reads TGTGCCAGCACCCTCGGACTAGTGGATACGCAGTATTTT. This translates into CASTLGLVDTQYF.